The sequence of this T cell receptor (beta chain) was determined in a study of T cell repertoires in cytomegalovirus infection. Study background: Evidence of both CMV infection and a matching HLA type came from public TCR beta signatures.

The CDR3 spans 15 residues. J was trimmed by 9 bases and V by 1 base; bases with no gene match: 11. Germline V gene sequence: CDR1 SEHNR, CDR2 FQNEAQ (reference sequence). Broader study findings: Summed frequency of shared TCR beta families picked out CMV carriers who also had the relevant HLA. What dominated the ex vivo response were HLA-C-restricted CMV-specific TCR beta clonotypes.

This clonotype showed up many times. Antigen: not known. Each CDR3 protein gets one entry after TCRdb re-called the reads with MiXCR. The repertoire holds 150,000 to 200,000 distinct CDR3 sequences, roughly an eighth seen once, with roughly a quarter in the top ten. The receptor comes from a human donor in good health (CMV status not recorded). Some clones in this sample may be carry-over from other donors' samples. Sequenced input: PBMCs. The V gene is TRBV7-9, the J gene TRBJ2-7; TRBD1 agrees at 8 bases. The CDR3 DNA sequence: TGTGCCAGCAGCTTAGACGGACAGGGAAGAGGGCGGCAGTACTTC. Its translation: CASSLDGQGRGRQYF. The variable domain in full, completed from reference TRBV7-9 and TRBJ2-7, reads DTGVSQNPRHKITKRGQNVTFRCDPISEHNRLYWYRQTLGQGPEFLTYFQNEAQLEKSRLLSDRFSAERPKGSFSTLEIQRTEQGDSAMYLCASSLDGQGRGRQYFGPGTRLTVT.